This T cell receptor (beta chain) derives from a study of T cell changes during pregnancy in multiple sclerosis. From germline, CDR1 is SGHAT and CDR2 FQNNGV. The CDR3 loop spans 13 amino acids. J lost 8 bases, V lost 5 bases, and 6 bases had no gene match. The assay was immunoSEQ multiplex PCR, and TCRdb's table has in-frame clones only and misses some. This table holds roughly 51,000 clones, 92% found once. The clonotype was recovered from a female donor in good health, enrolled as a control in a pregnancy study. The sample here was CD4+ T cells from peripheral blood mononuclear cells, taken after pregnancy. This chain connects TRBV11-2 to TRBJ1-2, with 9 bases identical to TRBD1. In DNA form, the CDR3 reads TGTGCCAGCAGCCCACAGGGGGCATGGGGCTACACCTTC. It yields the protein CASSPQGAWGYTF.